The rows below give T cell receptor beta chains drawn from one sample of a study of Ad26.COV2.S vaccination and SARS-CoV-2 variants. Measured with immunoSEQ multiplex PCR; TCRdb has only the in-frame clones, and not every one. The table includes over 300,000 clones, about four fifths detected once. The sequences come from peripheral blood, collected in a trial of Ad26.COV2.S vaccine versus placebo. These TCRs come from a person aged 18-60 years who received the Ad26.COV2.S COVID-19 vaccine or a placebo. The CDR3 runs from the conserved cysteine through the conserved F or W. D genes are given only for firm matches. Clone size is shown for a subset of rows, as once, few, many or a class of expanded clone.

abundance	v_gene	len	j_gene	d_gene	CDR3aa	CDR3nt
many	TRBV5-4	14	TRBJ2-4	TRBD2	CASSLGQAGGIQYF	TGTGCCAGCAGCTTGGGGCAGGCGGGGGGCATTCAGTACTTC
.	TRBV13	14	TRBJ1-6	TRBD1	CASRHGQGSSPLHF	TGTGCCAGCAGACACGGACAGGGAAGTTCACCCCTCCACTTT
.	TRBV3-1/TRBV3-2	15	TRBJ2-5	.	CASSQVHTGGETQYF	TGTGCCAGCAGCCAAGTCCATACAGGCGGGGAGACCCAGTACTTC
.	TRBV4-3	15	TRBJ1-2	.	CASSQGTGSGYGYTF	TGCGCCAGCAGCCAGGGTACAGGGTCGGGCTATGGCTACACCTTC
.	TRBV7-8	14	TRBJ1-5	.	CASSPGTENQPQHF	TGTGCCAGCAGCCCCGGGACCGAAAATCAGCCCCAGCATTTT
.	TRBV27	14	TRBJ2-7	TRBD1	CASSLPGQGYEQYF	TGTGCCAGCAGTTTACCGGGACAGGGCTACGAGCAGTACTTC
.	TRBV18	17	TRBJ2-1	TRBD2	CASSLLLGTSGNNEQFF	TGTGCCAGCTCACTCCTGTTGGGGACTAGCGGAAACAATGAGCAGTTCTTC
few	TRBV5-4	15	TRBJ2-3	.	CASSSPGSMADTQYF	TGTGCCAGCAGCTCCCCAGGGAGTATGGCAGATACGCAGTATTTT
.	TRBV11-3	14	TRBJ2-7	TRBD2	CASSRPSGSYEQYF	TGTGCCAGCAGCCGCCCCAGCGGGAGCTACGAGCAGTACTTC
.	TRBV27	18	TRBJ2-1	TRBD2	CASSFRASGRVLYNEQFF	TGTGCCAGCAGTTTCAGGGCAAGCGGGAGGGTGTTATACAATGAGCAGTTCTTC
.	TRBV27	13	TRBJ1-5	.	CASSTSTHQPQHF	TGTGCCAGCAGTACCTCAACCCATCAGCCCCAGCATTTT
.	TRBV25-1	15	TRBJ1-2	.	CASSDPQGSLYGYTF	TGTGCCAGCAGTGATCCGCAGGGCTCCCTCTATGGCTACACCTTC
once	TRBV20-1	11	TRBJ1-3	.	CSASPGNTIYF	TGCAGTGCTAGCCCAGGAAACACCATATATTTT
.	TRBV5-1	15	TRBJ2-2	.	CASSLSQGGTGELFF	TGCGCCAGCAGCTTGAGCCAGGGCGGCACCGGGGAGCTGTTTTTT
.	TRBV27	20	TRBJ2-5	TRBD1	CASSLRLGTGGFPRKETQYF	TGTGCCAGCAGTTTACGGCTCGGGACAGGGGGCTTCCCCCGAAAAGAGACCCAGTACTTC
.	TRBV15	14	TRBJ1-2	.	CATSRDRGTYGYTF	TGTGCCACCAGCAGAGATCGGGGAACCTATGGCTACACCTTC
.	TRBV9	13	TRBJ2-7	.	CASSVAGWDEQYF	TGTGCCAGCAGCGTAGCAGGTTGGGACGAGCAGTACTTC
.	TRBV4-3	14	TRBJ1-5	.	CASSQDKAWQPQHF	TGCGCCAGCAGCCAAGATAAGGCGTGGCAGCCCCAGCATTTT
.	TRBV6-5	15	TRBJ2-1	.	CATNQIFSSYNEQFF	TGTGCCACCAACCAAATCTTTAGCTCCTACAATGAGCAGTTCTTC